These 22 T cell receptor beta chains were all obtained from the same sample, sequenced in a study of T cell repertoires in cytomegalovirus infection. From the reads, TCRdb called clonotypes with MiXCR, one entry per CDR3 protein. Of about 530,000 distinct CDR3 sequences detected, approximately 26% appear once; the ten largest clones hold over 10%. The specimen was PBMCs. The origin of the receptors is a human donor in good health (CMV status not recorded). Some clones in this sample may be carry-over from other donors' samples.

This clonotype has a handful of counts. A junction end diverges from the germline sequence, so it may reflect a read error. The chain employs TRBV7-2 and TRBJ1-5; D not certain. Germline V gene data show CDR1 as SGHTA and CDR2 as FQGNSA. The length of the CDR3 is 15 residues. For the CDR3, the DNA is TGTGCCAGCAGCTTAGTTGGTGAAGGGAATCGGCCCCAGCATTTT. Its translation is CASSLVGEGNRPQHF.

The chain is built from TRBV12-3 or TRBV12-4 and TRBJ2-3; D assignment may be TRBD1 or TRBD2 (5 bases each). V was clipped by 8 bases and J by 0 bases, with 12 bases between them. The CDR3 is 14 residues long. CDR3 sequence (DNA): TGTGCCAGCTGCCGGGACGGCAGCACAGATACGCAGTATTTT. This encodes CASCRDGSTDTQYF.

The genes are TRBV7-6 and TRBJ2-7, with 8 bases that match TRBD2. This CDR3 is 15 amino acids long. The germline V gene has CDR1 SGHVS and CDR2 FNYEAQ. J was trimmed by 5 bases and V by 1 base; bases with no gene match: 7. The CDR3 region has the DNA TGTGCCAGCAGCTTAGGGGTAGCGGGACCCCACGAGCAGTACTTC. Translation gives CASSLGVAGPHEQYF.

The chain couples TRBV28 to TRBJ2-7; 9 nucleotides agree with TRBD1. The CDR3 sequence is 16 residues long. Per the germline V gene, CDR1 is MDHEN and CDR2 is SYDVKM. V shed 5 bases and J 0 bases; nucleotides not matched to a gene: 8. The CDR3 DNA reads TGTGCCAGCAGTACGACCGGGACAGGGAACTCCTACGAGCAGTACTTC. Amino acids: CASSTTGTGNSYEQYF. The variable domain in full, completed from reference TRBV28 and TRBJ2-7, reads DVKVTQSSRYLVKRTGEKVFLECVQDMDHENMFWYRQDPGLGLRLIYFSYDVKMKEKGDIPEGYSVSREKKERFSLILESASTNQTSMYLCASSTTGTGNSYEQYFGPGTRLTVT.

The chain couples TRBV7-9 to TRBJ2-7; D remains unclear. CDR3 length: 12 residues. Trimming cost V 8 bases and J 2 bases, with 10 bases left between them. The germline gives CDR1 SEHNR, CDR2 FQNEAQ (reference sequence). The CDR3: CASARSPYEQYV. CDR3 bases: TGTGCCAGCGCCCGGTCCCCCTACGAGCAGTACGTC.

This clonotype was seen at least ten times. The V gene is TRBV7-2, the J gene TRBJ1-5; 7 nucleotides align to TRBD1. The V and J ends lost 4 bases and 4 bases, in that order; junction bases with no gene match: 1. The CDR3 is 13 amino acids. Germline V gene lookup returns CDR1 SGHTA and CDR2 FQGNSA. Written as DNA, the CDR3 is TGTGCCAGCAGCTCACAGGGGAATCAGCCCCAGCATTTT. It yields the protein CASSSQGNQPQHF.

This clonotype has a handful of counts. The J gene is TRBJ1-2, the V gene TRBV28; 8 nucleotides line up with TRBD1. This CDR3 region has 13 residues. Trimming cost V 5 bases and J 8 bases; bases outside gene matches: 7. CDR1 is MDHEN and CDR2 is SYDVKM in the germline V gene. In DNA, the CDR3 is TGTGCCAGCAGTACCCCAGGGGGCGTAGGCTACACCTTC. Its protein is CASSTPGGVGYTF.

CDR3 nucleotide sequence: TGTGCCAGCAGTGAAAGTTTCGGGACTCTCAACTATGGCTACACCTTC. Its protein product is CASSESFGTLNYGYTF. The rearrangement joins TRBV6-1 to TRBJ1-2; weak D call: TRBD1 (5 bases). Between the trimmed V and J ends, which lost 2 bases and 2 bases, there was a span of 15 bases. The CDR3 sequence is 16 residues long. Germline assignment: CDR1 MNHNS and CDR2 SASEGT.

This clonotype was seen once. The chain recombines TRBV3-1 with TRBJ2-1; 7 positions agree with TRBD1. With 3 bases clipped from V and 5 bases from J, the junction kept 7 bases outside the gene matches. There are 15 residues in the CDR3. Germline V gene sequence: CDR1 LGHDT, CDR2 YNNKEL (reference sequence). The CDR3 coding sequence is TGTGCCAGCAGCCAGACAGGGACCACAGACAATGAGCAGTTCTTC. Residues: CASSQTGTTDNEQFF.

The CDR3 is CASSTSGTGGELFF. For the CDR3, the DNA is TGTGCCAGCAGTACCAGTGGGACAGGGGGAGAGCTGTTTTTT. The chain links TRBV12-3 or TRBV12-4 to TRBJ2-2, with 11 bases lining up with TRBD1. The V and J ends lost 5 bases and 11 bases, in that order; junction bases with no gene match: 7. The CDR3 is made up of 14 amino acids.

The rearrangement joins TRBV6-6 to TRBJ2-6, with D hard to call. In germline, CDR1 is MNHNY, CDR2 SVGAGI (reference sequence). V dropped 2 bases and J dropped 0 bases, with 5 bases sitting between them. This CDR3 comprises 15 residues. The CDR3 sequence: CASSYHSSGANVLTF. CDR3 DNA: TGTGCCAGCAGTTACCATAGCTCTGGGGCCAACGTCCTGACTTTC.

The chain carries TRBV20-1 and TRBJ1-2, with D possibly matching TRBD1 (6 bases). The germline V gene encodes CDR1 DFQATT and CDR2 SNEGSKA (reference sequence). This CDR3 region has 12 residues. Deletions cut 1 base from V and 8 bases from J, with 11 bases between. DNA of the CDR3: TGCAGTGCTAGAGGAGGGGGGGAGGGCTACACCTTC. Translated: CSARGGGEGYTF.

This sequence joins TRBV7-3 and TRBJ2-7; tentatively, D is TRBD2 (5 bases). The CDR3 is 14 residues long. Trimming removed 4 bases from V and 5 bases from J, with 15 bases in between. Germline V gene sequence: CDR1 SGHTA, CDR2 FQGTGA. The CDR3 DNA sequence: TGTGCCAGCAGCTCGTCCGGGGATGCCCACGAGCAGTACTTC. Its translation is CASSSSGDAHEQYF.

The V call is TRBV28, the J call TRBJ2-7; D is possibly TRBD1 (6 bases). V lost 5 bases and J 6 bases, leaving 11 bases between the germline ends. This CDR3 region has 12 residues. Germline CDR1 is MDHEN and CDR2 is SYDVKM. The CDR3 DNA reads TGTGCCAGCAGTAACAGGGTTAGCGAGCAGTACTTC. It translates to CASSNRVSEQYF.

The chain recombines TRBV30 with TRBJ2-7; TRBD2 aligns across 10 bases. Trimming took 0 bases from V and 4 from J; bases not matched to a gene: 12. Per the germline V gene, CDR1 is GTSNPN and CDR2 is SVGIG (reference sequence). The CDR3 is 17 amino acids. CDR3 loop: CAWSVALASGSWYEQYF. In DNA, the CDR3 is TGTGCCTGGAGTGTAGCCCTGGCTAGCGGGAGTTGGTACGAGCAGTACTTC.

CDR3 protein: CASGLVLGNEQFF. CDR3 DNA: TGTGCTAGTGGTTTGGTACTGGGAAATGAGCAGTTCTTC. The genes are TRBV12-5 and TRBJ2-1; D is ambiguous. Germline CDR1 LGHNT, CDR2 FRNRAP. V dropped 0 bases and J dropped 7 bases, with 7 bases sitting between them. This CDR3 region has 13 residues.

This clonotype was seen more than once but under ten times. The genes are TRBV9 and TRBJ2-1, with D perhaps matching TRBD1 (5 bases). Germline lookup yields CDR1 SGDLS and CDR2 YYNGEE. There are 17 residues in the CDR3. The V and J ends lost 3 bases and 4 bases respectively, with 20 bases between them. In DNA form, the CDR3 reads TGTGCCAGCAGCGCCCAAATCAGGGAAACGATATACAATGAGCAGTTCTTC. Translated, it gives CASSAQIRETIYNEQFF.

The chain combines TRBV6-2 or TRBV6-3 with TRBJ1-4; 10 nucleotides agree with TRBD1. Losses at the gene ends were 6 bases for V and 6 bases for J; bases not matched to a gene: 7. Per germline, CDR1 MNHEY and CDR2 SVGEGT. This CDR3 has 15 amino acids. The CDR3 reads CASSEPGQGHEKLFF. For the CDR3, the DNA is TGTGCCAGCAGCGAACCGGGACAGGGGCATGAAAAACTGTTTTTT.

V gene TRBV28 combines with J gene TRBJ2-7; 7 nucleotides match TRBD2. This CDR3 comprises 14 residues. From germline, CDR1 is MDHEN and CDR2 SYDVKM. Trimming cost V 5 bases and J 3 bases; bases outside gene matches: 7. The CDR3, as DNA: TGTGCCAGCAGTCCCGGGGGGAACCTCTACGAGCAGTACGTC. Translating it yields CASSPGGNLYEQYV.

The CDR3 loop is CASSQTGLGTEAFF. The CDR3 bases are TGTGCCAGCAGCCAAACAGGGCTGGGGACTGAAGCTTTCTTT. V usage is TRBV14 and J usage is TRBJ1-1, with D possibly being TRBD1 (6 bases). Germline values: CDR1 SGHDN, CDR2 FVKESK. The CDR3 is 14 residues long. Deletions cut 2 bases from V and 5 bases from J, with 12 bases between.

The chain employs TRBV7-9 and TRBJ2-7; the match to TRBD1 covers 8 bases. V lost 5 bases, J lost 5 bases, and 5 bases stayed unmatched. Germline V gene sequence: CDR1 SEHNR, CDR2 FQNEAQ (reference sequence). The CDR3 runs 13 residues. The CDR3 loop reads CASSRDRLNEQYF. CDR3 nucleotides: TGTGCCAGCAGCCGGGACAGGCTCAACGAGCAGTACTTC.

This clonotype has only a few counts. The chain is built from TRBV5-1 and TRBJ1-2; 8 nucleotides agree with TRBD1. CDR1 is SGHRS, CDR2 YFSETQ, per germline. The CDR3 is made up of 13 amino acids. Germline trimming cut 1 base from V and 6 bases from J; bases unmatched to any gene: 2. For the CDR3, the DNA is TGCGCCAGCAGCTTGTGGACAGGGAATGGCTACACCTTC. Translated: CASSLWTGNGYTF.